These 30 T cell receptor beta chains came from one sample sequenced in a study of CD8+ T cells in alopecia areata. Pooled cutaneous lymph node cells were sorted using CD4, CD8alpha, NKG2D, NKG2ACE and other markers. RNA extraction was followed by reverse transcription into cDNA, which acted as the sequencing template. Profiled with immunoSEQ multiplex PCR; TCRdb holds only in-frame clones, not every one. The sample has around 290,000 clones, none seen only once. Sequences were obtained from CD4+ T cells sorted from a lymph node. All receptors come from a C3H/HeJ mouse with alopecia areata. The strain's MHC haplotype is H2-k.

As to this clone: Mouse names are used for the genes. The read terminates 4 residues before the CDR3 end, so the remaining end is supplied by the germline J gene. The chain employs TRBV1 and TRBJ1-1, with TRBD1 matching over 7 bases. The CDR3 extends over 13 amino acids. Germline CDR1 reads NSQYPW; CDR2 reads LRSPGD (reference sequence). The part of the CDR3 DNA that was read is TGCACCTGCAGTGCAGCGGGACAGACA. Its protein is CTCSAAGQT. The full-length CDR3 reads as CTCSAAGQTEVFF.

Note on this clone: Germline and genes here are mouse. Sequencing ends 4 residues short of the CDR3 end; the germline J gene provides the rest. J is TRBJ2-3 and V is TRBV13-2, with D tentatively TRBD1 (6 bases). This CDR3 is 16 amino acids long. Germline lookup yields CDR1 NNHNN and CDR2 SYGAGS (reference sequence). V was trimmed by 2 bases and J by 0 bases, leaving 13 bases between them. The part of the CDR3 DNA that was read is TGTGCCAGCGGTGACCCGACAGGCACTAGTGCAGAA. Translated: CASGDPTGTSAE. The full CDR3 protein reads CASGDPTGTSAETLYF.

A remark on this clone: Germline and genes here are mouse. The covered CDR3 bases are TGTGCCAGCAGCCCACTGGGGGCCCAAGAC. Its translation: CASSPLGAQD. The entire CDR3 sequence reads CASSPLGAQDTQYF. V is TRBV4 and J is TRBJ2-5; 8 bases align to TRBD2. The missing CDR3 end, 4 residues past where the read stops, is filled in from the germline J gene. The CDR3 spans 14 residues. Germline CDR1 LGHDT, CDR2 YNNKQL (reference sequence). The J segment lost 2 bases and the V segment lost 5 bases, leaving 3 bases of the junction unmatched.

Details on this clone: All gene names here are mouse names. Read sequence stops 4 residues before the CDR3 end, and the germline J gene provides the missing end. The V and J genes are TRBV19 and TRBJ2-5; D may be TRBD1 (5 bases). The CDR3 loop spans 13 amino acids. V dropped 5 bases and J dropped 2 bases, with 9 bases sitting between them. Germline V gene lookup returns CDR1 FNHDT and CDR2 SITEND (reference sequence). The sequenced part of the CDR3 DNA is TGTGCCAGCAGAGACAGATTCCAAGAC. Protein sequence: CASRDRFQD. The whole CDR3 sequence is CASRDRFQDTQYF.

This clone was found a few times. Gene names denote mouse genes. The DNA ends 4 residues before the CDR3 does, and the rest of the CDR3 is filled in from the germline J gene. V is TRBV13-3 and J is TRBJ2-3, with 9 bases aligning to TRBD2. J gave up 0 bases and V 3 bases, and 2 bases lay outside the gene matches. This CDR3 spans 15 amino acids. The germline CDR1 and CDR2 sequences are NNHDY and SYVADS. The DNA read from the CDR3 is TGTGCCAGCAGTGGGGACTGGGCTAGTGCAGAA. Protein: CASSGDWASAE. The CDR3 in its entirety is CASSGDWASAETLYF.

As to this clone: Here the gene names and germline are mouse. The read stops 4 residues short of the end of the CDR3; the missing end is completed from the germline J gene. Other DNA sequences of this sample code for an identical CDR3. The chain uses TRBV5 and TRBJ2-3; TRBD1 is a possible D gene (5 bases). The CDR3 runs 13 residues. The V gene lost 2 bases and the J gene lost 3 bases, with 6 bases spanning the gap. Germline loops: CDR1 LGHNA, CDR2 YNLKQL (reference sequence). The CDR3 reads CASSQNRAETLYF. The DNA read from the CDR3 is TGTGCCAGCAGCCAAAACAGGGCAGAA.

This clone appeared a few times. The genes are named according to mouse. Read coverage stops 3 residues before the CDR3 terminus; the germline J gene supplies the remainder. The rearrangement joins TRBV13-1 to TRBJ1-6; 10 positions match TRBD1. TRBJ1-6 is an open reading frame whose function is uncertain. The germline V gene encodes CDR1 NSHNY and CDR2 SYGAGN. V lost 4 bases and J lost 1; bases outside the gene matches: 5. CDR3 length: 17 residues. The sequenced CDR3 bases are TGTGCCAGCAGTTCGGGACAGGGGTGGTCCTATAATTCGCCC. It specifies CASSSGQGWSYNSP. The whole CDR3 protein reads CASSSGQGWSYNSPLYF.

To note about this clone: Gene and germline names: mouse. The CDR3 is cut off 4 residues early in the read; its end comes from the germline J gene. Other DNA sequences within the sample encode an identical CDR3. The chain couples TRBV13-1 to TRBJ2-5; D is uncertain. CDR1 and CDR2 from the germline V gene are NSHNY and SYGAGN. CDR3 length equals 15 residues. Partial CDR3 DNA: TGTGCCAGCAGTGATGCAGGAGGAGCAGGTGAC. Translated: CASSDAGGAGD. The full CDR3 protein is CASSDAGGAGDTQYF.

This clone was detected only a few times. Gene names and germline match the mouse. The read halts 4 residues ahead of the CDR3 end, with the missing end drawn from the germline J gene. The chain links TRBV1 to TRBJ2-7; 9 nucleotides match TRBD2. The CDR3 consists of 14 residues. Germline V gene data show CDR1 as NSQYPW and CDR2 as LRSPGD (reference sequence). With V trimmed by 3 bases and J by 3 bases, 3 bases remained unmatched. This CDR3 is CTCSARTGVYEQYF. The CDR3 DNA, read in part, is TGCACCTGCAGTGCCCGGACTGGGGTCTAT.

This clone was observed a handful of times. Gene labels here are mouse ones. The CDR3 end lies 4 residues beyond the end of the read and is filled in from the germline J gene. V usage is TRBV13-1 and J usage is TRBJ2-5, with TRBD2 matching over 7 bases. J was trimmed by 0 bases and V by 0 bases; bases with no gene match: 4. In germline, CDR1 is NSHNY, CDR2 SYGAGN. The CDR3 totals 16 residues. The part of the CDR3 DNA that was read is TGTGCCAGCAGTGATGCACCTGGGGGTAACCAAGAC. Protein sequence: CASSDAPGGNQD. The full CDR3 protein is CASSDAPGGNQDTQYF.

Comments on this clone: Gene names are the mouse ones. The read terminates 4 residues before the CDR3 end, so the remaining end is supplied by the germline J gene. V usage is TRBV13-2 and J usage is TRBJ2-2; 10 positions agree with TRBD1. V trimming: 5 bases; J trimming: 3 bases; junction bases outside the gene matches: 1. CDR1 and CDR2 from the germline V gene are NNHNN and SYGAGS (reference sequence). The CDR3 runs to 14 residues. The part of the CDR3 DNA that was read is TGTGCCAGCGGGACAGGGGGCCACACCGGG. Residues: CASGTGGHTG. The CDR3 reads in full as CASGTGGHTGQLYF.

Concerning this clone: Mouse gene names and germline throughout. The read is 4 residues too short to cover the CDR3 end, so that end is filled in from the germline J gene. The chain joins TRBV5 to TRBJ1-2; unclear D gene. Trimming cost V 1 base and J 0 bases, with 12 bases left between them. The length of the CDR3 is 16 residues. Looked up from germline, CDR1 is LGHNA and CDR2 is YNLKQL (reference sequence). CDR3 region: CASSQVVTIANSDYTF. CDR3 DNA, as far as it was read: TGTGCCAGCAGCCAAGTCGTCACAATTGCAAACTCC.

Note on this clone: Gene and germline names: mouse. The read ends 4 residues early relative to the CDR3; the germline J gene fills the gap. The chain uses TRBV13-1 and TRBJ1-2, with D tentatively TRBD1 (6 bases). CDR3 length equals 14 residues. Germline CDR1 is NSHNY and CDR2 is SYGAGN. The chain's CDR3 is CASSLEGGARDYTF. Partial CDR3 DNA: TGTGCCAGCAGTCTCGAGGGGGGGGCGCGC.

This clone was detected a few times. Gene names are the mouse ones. With the read ending 4 residues before the CDR3 end, the germline J gene is used to fill in that end. The chain carries TRBV13-1 and TRBJ2-1; D is possibly TRBD1 (6 bases). V was pared by 5 bases and J by 3 bases, with 12 bases between. This CDR3 is 14 amino acids long. Germline CDR1 and CDR2: NSHNY and SYGAGN. CDR3 DNA, as far as it was read: TGTGCCAGCAGGGCCGGGACAACCTATGCT. It specifies CASRAGTTYA. The whole CDR3 region reads CASRAGTTYAEQFF.

Of note for this clone: The listed genes are named as in mouse. The observed sequence ends 4 residues before the CDR3 terminus, with the missing tail filled in from the germline J gene. Other DNA variants within this sample encode the same CDR3. V and J are TRBV31 and TRBJ2-7; 9 bases match TRBD2. J was trimmed by 3 bases and V by 0 bases; bases with no gene match: 0. Germline CDR1 reads GKSSPN; CDR2 reads SITVG. The CDR3 spans 13 residues. The CDR3 here is CAWSLWGGYEQYF. The CDR3 bases that were read are TGTGCCTGGAGTCTCTGGGGGGGCTAT. The entire variable domain, with the rest obtained from reference TRBV31 and TRBJ2-7, is as follows: AQTIHQWPVAEIKAVGSPLSLGCTIKGKSSPNLYWYWQATGGTLQQLFYSITVGQVESVVQLNLSASRPKDDQFILSTEKLLLSHSGFYLCAWSLWGGYEQYFGPGTRLTVL.

This clone was seen at least ten times. The genes and germline here are from mouse. The sequence runs out 4 residues before the end of the CDR3; the remainder is reconstructed from the germline J gene. This chain joins TRBV13-3 and TRBJ1-1; D possibly corresponds to TRBD1 (6 bases). This CDR3 contains 12 residues. CDR1 and CDR2 (germline): NNHDY, SYVADS. Between the trimmed V and J ends, which lost 6 bases and 4 bases, there was a span of 10 bases. CDR3 residues: CASKGRGTEVFF. The CDR3 DNA, read in part, is TGTGCCAGCAAGGGCAGGGGCACA.

In this sample, this clone turned up a few times. Gene labels here are mouse ones. The CDR3 extends 3 residues past the end of the read, so its final part is completed from the germline J gene. The V call is TRBV31, the J call TRBJ1-6; D is undetermined. TRBJ1-6 is assigned to the ORF class and has an uncertain function. The CDR3 contains 11 residues. Trimming removed 4 bases at V and 5 bases at J, with 3 bases between. From germline, CDR1 is GKSSPN and CDR2 SITVG. CDR3 bases read: TGTGCCTGGACAAATAATTCGCCC. Its translation: CAWTNNSP. The full-length CDR3 reads as CAWTNNSPLYF.

This clone was seen only a few times. Gene names follow the mouse nomenclature. Read coverage stops 4 residues before the CDR3 terminus; the germline J gene supplies the remainder. Distinct nucleotide sequences in the sample also encode this CDR3. The chain combines TRBV13-3 with TRBJ2-7, with no clear D. Germline V gives CDR1 NNHDY, CDR2 SYVADS. CDR3 size: 11 residues. CDR3 amino acids: CASSEQYEQYF. The CDR3 DNA, read in part, is TGTGCCAGCAGTGAACAATAT.

This clone was picked up a small number of times. The gene names given are mouse names. The missing CDR3 end, 4 residues past where the read stops, is filled in from the germline J gene. The V gene is TRBV19, the J gene TRBJ2-4, with D possibly TRBD1 on 5 matching bases. Germline V CDR1 and CDR2: FNHDT, SITEND (reference sequence). The V end was cut by 2 bases, the J end by 1 base, with 8 bases between. The CDR3 consists of 14 residues. The CDR3 sequence: CASSMRGGQNTLYF. The covered CDR3 bases are TGTGCCAGCAGTATGAGGGGAGGTCAAAAC. Full variable domain (rest looked up from reference TRBV19 and TRBJ2-4): GGIITQTPKFLIGQEGQKLTLKCQQNFNHDTMYWYRQDSGKGLRLIYYSITENDLQKGDLSEGYDASREKKSSFSLTVTSAQKNEMAVFLCASSMRGGQNTLYFGAGTRLSVL.

As concerns this clone: Mouse gene names and germline throughout. The read is 4 residues too short to cover the CDR3 end, so that end is filled in from the germline J gene. This rearrangement joins TRBV19 to TRBJ2-1; D remains unclear. With 0 bases removed from V and 1 base from J, the gap between germline ends came to 5 bases. This CDR3 comprises 14 residues. The V gene's germline CDR1 is FNHDT and CDR2 SITEND (reference sequence). The part of the CDR3 DNA that was read is TGTGCCAGCAGTATAGACACAAACTATGCT. It encodes CASSIDTNYA. The complete CDR3 protein is CASSIDTNYAEQFF.

Comment on this clone: Gene and germline names: mouse. The read falls 4 residues short of the CDR3 end, and the missing part is taken from the germline J gene. V gene TRBV19 combines with J gene TRBJ2-3; no firm D call. The CDR3 is 14 amino acids. Germline values: CDR1 FNHDT, CDR2 SITEND (reference sequence). V lost 5 bases to trimming and J lost 0 bases, with 10 bases between them. CDR3 residues: CASSHKTSAETLYF. CDR3 DNA (partial): TGTGCCAGCAGCCACAAGACTAGTGCAGAA.

A remark on this clone: Germline and genes here are mouse. The DNA ends 4 residues before the CDR3 does, and the rest of the CDR3 is filled in from the germline J gene. Additional DNA sequences in this sample encode the identical CDR3. The genes are TRBV1 and TRBJ2-7; TRBD1 aligns across 9 bases. Per germline, CDR1 NSQYPW and CDR2 LRSPGD (reference sequence). The CDR3 covers 14 residues. The sequenced part of the CDR3 DNA is TGCACCTGCAGTGCAGCCGGACAGGGGTAT. Protein sequence: CTCSAAGQGY. The whole CDR3 reads CTCSAAGQGYEQYF.

Concerning this clone itself: The genes are named according to mouse. The read ends 4 residues shy of where the CDR3 ends; the end is completed using the germline J gene. The chain uses TRBV1 and TRBJ2-5; possibly TRBD2 for D (5 bases). Trimming stripped 4 bases from V and 3 bases from J, with 5 bases between. CDR3 size: 12 residues. CDR1 and CDR2 (germline): NSQYPW, LRSPGD (reference sequence). The CDR3 bases that were read are TGCACCTGCAGTGACTGGCAAGAC. Its protein is CTCSDWQD. The whole CDR3 protein is CTCSDWQDTQYF.

This clone was counted only a few times. The gene names given are mouse names. Read coverage stops 4 residues before the CDR3 terminus; the germline J gene supplies the remainder. The V gene is TRBV13-3, the J gene TRBJ2-1; maybe TRBD1 (6 bases). CDR1 is NNHDY and CDR2 is SYVADS in the germline V gene. This CDR3 contains 16 residues. Between the trimmed V and J ends, which lost 1 base and 4 bases, there was a span of 15 bases. CDR3 sequence: CASSDLGGTPYAEQFF. Incomplete CDR3 DNA: TGTGCCAGCAGTGATTTGGGCGGGACACCATATGCT.

In regard to this clone: This may be a read error: a much more frequent sequence differs by one nucleotide. Genes here carry mouse names. Sequencing ends 4 residues short of the CDR3 end; the germline J gene provides the rest. The same CDR3 arises from other DNA sequences in this sample as well. The chain couples TRBV19 to TRBJ2-5; 7 bases line up with TRBD1. Germline values: CDR1 FNHDT, CDR2 SITEND (reference sequence). J gave up 0 bases and V 5 bases, and 0 bases lay outside the gene matches. This CDR3 has 13 residues. CDR3 sequence reads: CASRGQNQDTQYF. Incomplete CDR3 DNA: TGTGCCAGCAGGGGACAGAACCAAGAC.

This clone appeared a few times. Gene names follow the mouse nomenclature. The read ends 4 residues shy of where the CDR3 ends; the end is completed using the germline J gene. This chain connects TRBV5 to TRBJ2-3; the match to TRBD1 covers 7 bases. With 4 bases clipped from V and 0 bases from J, the junction kept 4 bases outside the gene matches. Germline values: CDR1 LGHNA, CDR2 YNLKQL (reference sequence). The CDR3 is 15 amino acids. The DNA read from the CDR3 is TGTGCCAGCAGCCCCGGGACAGATAGTGCAGAA. This gives the protein CASSPGTDSAE. The CDR3 in its entirety is CASSPGTDSAETLYF.

As for this clone: Each gene name is a mouse one. The CDR3 sequence: CASSIRLGPNYAEQFF. The part of the CDR3 DNA that was read is TGTGCCAGCAGTATAAGGCTGGGGCCTAACTATGCT. The J gene is TRBJ2-1, the V gene TRBV19, with D perhaps TRBD2 (6 bases). The read gets to within 4 residues of the CDR3 end, and the germline J gene fills in the rest. Trimming cost V 1 base and J 0 bases, with 11 bases left between them. The CDR3 spans 16 residues. The germline V gene has CDR1 FNHDT and CDR2 SITEND (reference sequence).

This clone has a handful of counts. Germline and genes: mouse. The sequenced fragment ends 4 residues before the CDR3 boundary, so the rest is inferred from the germline J gene. This sequence joins TRBV13-1 and TRBJ1-2, with a possible D match to TRBD1 (6 bases). This CDR3 is 15 amino acids long. Germline CDR1 and CDR2: NSHNY and SYGAGN. Trimming removed 1 base from V and 0 bases from J, with 10 bases in between. The part of the CDR3 DNA that was read is TGTGCCAGCAGTGATAGGACAGCCGCAAACTCC. Its translation: CASSDRTAANS. The whole CDR3 sequence is CASSDRTAANSDYTF.

For this clone: Germline and genes here are mouse. The missing CDR3 end, 4 residues past where the read stops, is filled in from the germline J gene. This sample includes further DNA sequences coding for the same CDR3. The chain combines TRBV13-1 with TRBJ2-5, with 7 bases lining up with TRBD2. The germline V gene encodes CDR1 NSHNY and CDR2 SYGAGN. V gave up 0 bases and J gave up 1 base; unmatched junction bases: 2. The CDR3 covers 15 residues. CDR3 in amino acids: CASSDAGGDQDTQYF. The part of the CDR3 DNA that was read is TGTGCCAGCAGTGATGCGGGGGGGGACCAAGAC.

The sample holds a few counts of this clone. Gene labels here are mouse ones. From the germline J gene comes the end of the CDR3, since the read stops 4 residues before it. This chain joins TRBV1 and TRBJ2-1; a weak D match, TRBD2 (6 bases). This CDR3 comprises 13 residues. CDR1 NSQYPW and CDR2 LRSPGD come from the germline V gene (reference sequence). CDR3 in amino acids: CTCSEAGVAEQFF. CDR3 DNA (partial): TGCACCTGCAGTGAGGCTGGGGTCGCT.